A single sample gave rise to the 15 T cell receptor beta chains below, sequenced in a study of blood T cell repertoires in COVID-19. Here immunoSEQ multiplex PCR was the method, and the copy in TCRdb shows in-frame clones only, minus some. The sample lists over 85,000 clones, 80% to 90% occurring once. Sequencing was performed on peripheral blood. Receptors originate from a woman of 80 years or more with acute or convalescent COVID-19.

The chain combines TRBV15 with TRBJ2-7; 7 bases are shared with TRBD2. J was trimmed by 3 bases and V by 3 bases; bases with no gene match: 11. CDR1 and CDR2 from the germline V gene are LNHNV and YYDKDF (reference sequence). The CDR3 spans 16 residues. The CDR3 bases are TGTGCCACCAGCAGGGGGGGGAGGCGGGGAAACTACGAGCAGTACTTC. This gives the protein CATSRGGRRGNYEQYF.

This chain connects TRBV19 to TRBJ1-3; D call uncertain. Germline V gene data show CDR1 as LNHDA and CDR2 as SQIVND (reference sequence). The CDR3 is made up of 17 amino acids. Deletions cut 10 bases from V and 3 bases from J, with 25 bases between. CDR3 residues: CATLPNPSSAYGNTIYF. CDR3 sequence (DNA): TGTGCCACCCTTCCCAACCCGAGTTCCGCTTATGGAAACACCATATATTTT. Full variable domain (remainder filled in from reference TRBV19 and TRBJ1-3): DGGITQSPKYLFRKEGQNVTLSCEQNLNHDAMYWYRQDPGQGLRLIYYSQIVNDFQKGDIAEGYSVSREKKESFPLTVTSAQKNPTAFYLCATLPNPSSAYGNTIYFGEGSWLTVV.

The chain employs TRBV23-1 and TRBJ1-5; 7 bases align to TRBD1. TRBV23-1 is annotated as an ORF whose role is uncertain. Unmatched junction bases numbered 19, after V lost 7 bases and J lost 4 bases. The CDR3 length is 18 residues. The CDR3 nucleotides are TGCGCCAGCACTTACGACAGGGCCCTCTTCAAGTGTAATCAGCCCCAGCATTTT. As protein: CASTYDRALFKCNQPQHF.

The chain carries TRBV6-2 or TRBV6-3 and TRBJ2-1; 8 positions agree with TRBD2. This CDR3 comprises 13 residues. Germline values: CDR1 MNHEY, CDR2 SVGEGT. V dropped 5 bases and J dropped 6; count of bases not matched to a gene: 3. In DNA, the CDR3 is TGTGCCAGCAGTGGACTAGCCGGCAATGAGCAGTTCTTC. Translated, it gives CASSGLAGNEQFF.

The V call is TRBV4-3, the J call TRBJ2-7; 9 bases are a match to TRBD2. Per the germline V gene, CDR1 is LGHNA and CDR2 is YSLEER. V shed 4 bases, J shed 4 bases, and the junction held 11 bases outside the gene matches. This CDR3 contains 16 residues. The CDR3 DNA is TGCGCCAGCAGCCTGGACAGCGGGGGGACATGGTACGAGCAGTACTTC. As protein: CASSLDSGGTWYEQYF.

This clone occurred once. Other DNA sequences in the same sample also yield this CDR3. The V and J genes are TRBV5-1 and TRBJ2-3; 7 bases align to TRBD1. The CDR3 contains 13 residues. V was clipped by 5 bases and J by 3 bases; unmatched bases: 3. Germline lookup yields CDR1 SGHRS and CDR2 YFSETQ. The CDR3 region is CASSQGVTDTQYF. CDR3 nucleotide sequence: TGCGCCAGCAGTCAGGGGGTAACAGATACGCAGTATTTT.

This chain connects TRBV21-1 to TRBJ1-4. TRBV21-1 is a pseudogene locus. The CDR3 extends over 14 amino acids. The CDR3 bases are TGTGCCAGCAGCTACCGGGACTGGGATGAAAAACTGTTTTTT. This gives the protein CASSYRDWDEKLFF.

V and J are TRBV4-1 and TRBJ1-2; perhaps TRBD1 as D (6 bases). Looked up from germline, CDR1 is MGHRA and CDR2 is YSYEKL. The CDR3 is made up of 17 amino acids. Trimming removed 1 base from V and 8 bases from J, with 23 bases in between. CDR3 DNA: TGCGCCAGCAGCCAAGTGGGTCAGGGGATTAGATTGTTGGGCTACACCTTC. It encodes CASSQVGQGIRLLGYTF.

The chain uses TRBV5-1 and TRBJ1-1, with D tentatively TRBD1 (5 bases). Trimming removed 0 bases at V and 5 bases at J, with 8 bases between. The CDR3 has 13 amino acids. Germline assignment: CDR1 SGHRS and CDR2 YFSETQ. The CDR3 DNA follows: TGCGCCAGCAGCTTGGGACAGTTGACTGAAGCTTTCTTT. This translates into CASSLGQLTEAFF.

The rearrangement uses TRBV29-1 and TRBJ1-5, with D possibly being TRBD1 (6 bases). The length of the CDR3 is 13 residues. Germline CDR1 SQVTM, CDR2 ANQGSEA. The V end lost 6 bases, the J end lost 0 bases, and 9 bases lay between the germline ends. The CDR3: CSVTGHSNQPQHF. The CDR3 coding sequence is TGCAGCGTGACAGGTCATAGCAATCAGCCCCAGCATTTT. Full variable domain (rest looked up from reference TRBV29-1 and TRBJ1-5): SAVISQKPSRDICQRGTSLTIQCQVDSQVTMMFWYRQQPGQSLTLIATANQGSEATYESGFVIDKFPISRPNLTFSTLTVSNMSPEDSSIYLCSVTGHSNQPQHFGDGTRLSIL.

This clone was counted once. The rearrangement links TRBV19 to TRBJ2-1, with 11 bases that match TRBD2. The V and J ends lost 3 bases and 6 bases, in that order; junction bases with no gene match: 7. In germline, CDR1 is LNHDA, CDR2 SQIVND (reference sequence). The CDR3 consists of 16 residues. The CDR3 DNA is TGTGCCAGTAGTATTCCGGGACTAGCGGAAGTCAATGAGCAGTTCTTC. This codes for CASSIPGLAEVNEQFF. The whole variable domain, remainder taken from reference TRBV19 and TRBJ2-1, is DGGITQSPKYLFRKEGQNVTLSCEQNLNHDAMYWYRQDPGQGLRLIYYSQIVNDFQKGDIAEGYSVSREKKESFPLTVTSAQKNPTAFYLCASSIPGLAEVNEQFFGPGTRLTVL.

This sequence joins TRBV6-5 and TRBJ1-3, with D maybe TRBD1 (6 bases). CDR1 is MNHEY, CDR2 SVGAGI, per germline. V was pared by 8 bases and J by 7 bases, with 15 bases between. The CDR3 has 13 residues. The CDR3 DNA reads as TGTGCCAGCGGGAACGGAAGGGGGAACACCATATATTTT. Translation gives CASGNGRGNTIYF.

This chain joins TRBV30 and TRBJ1-5, with 8 bases fitting TRBD1. The CDR3 is 16 residues long. The germline V gene has CDR1 GTSNPN and CDR2 SVGIG (reference sequence). Trimming took 5 bases from V and 6 from J; bases not matched to a gene: 15. The CDR3 loop reads CAWERTGRGSGQPQHF. In DNA, the CDR3 is TGTGCCTGGGAGAGGACAGGGCGAGGATCGGGTCAGCCCCAGCATTTT.

The rearrangement uses TRBV7-8 and TRBJ2-7, with 12 bases that match TRBD1. The trim removed 4 bases at V and 7 bases at J, leaving 8 bases unmatched. This CDR3 region has 15 residues. Germline-derived CDR1 and CDR2 are SGHVS and FQNEAQ. This chain's CDR3 is CASSSGQGAYKEQYF. In DNA, the CDR3 is TGTGCCAGCAGCTCGGGACAGGGGGCGTACAAAGAGCAGTACTTC.

The chain combines TRBV9 with TRBJ2-5; TRBD2 is a possible D gene (7 bases). The CDR3 sequence is 16 residues long. Trimming stripped 4 bases from V and 4 bases from J, with 20 bases between. Germline V gene data show CDR1 as SGDLS and CDR2 as YYNGEE. The CDR3 DNA is TGTGCCAGCAGCTCCTCGGGGGGCGGGTTTGGAGAGACCCAGTACTTC. Translation: CASSSSGGGFGETQYF.